The T cell receptor (beta chain) described here comes from a study of post-analysis software for immune sequencing data. This clonotype was found once. Its antigen is not known. Unique molecular identifiers were present in the TCR beta cDNA libraries. TCRdb passed the PCR reads through MiXCR, listing each CDR3 protein once. The repertoire holds around 400,000 distinct CDR3 sequences, about 39% seen once, with less than 10% in the top ten. Study-level points and caveats: In patients, five TRBV segments were more frequent than in controls, with TRBV5-6, TRBV5-1 and TRBV20-1 among them.

The CDR3 has 14 residues. CDR1 and CDR2 from the germline V gene are SEHNR and FQNEAQ (reference sequence). V lost 1 base, J lost 8 bases, and 14 bases lay in between. Sequenced input: blood. The rearrangement joins TRBV7-9 to TRBJ1-2, with D possibly matching TRBD1 (6 bases). The sequence was obtained from a girl aged 2-9 years with multiple sclerosis. CDR3 in DNA: TGTGCCAGCAGCTTAGAGGGGGTCCCCCAAGGCTACACCTTC. Encoded protein: CASSLEGVPQGYTF.